This entry describes one T cell receptor beta chain. The ends were cut back, 2 bases at V and 3 bases at J, with 8 bases in the middle. Germline CDR1 is SGHTA and CDR2 is FQGTGA. There are 14 residues in the CDR3. These data come from a study of T cells in localized non-small cell lung cancer. The repertoire was sequenced with immunoSEQ multiplex PCR; TCRdb's copy has only in-frame clones and lacks some. The sample holds 70,000 or so clones, roughly 84% seen once. The chain has TRBV7-3 and TRBJ2-1; possible D gene TRBD2, 5 bases. This receptor was taken from a female donor of 60 years or more with stage I lung adenocarcinoma. The source material was peripheral blood, sampled before any cancer treatment. Here the CDR3 reads CASSLDGLYNEQFF. Written as DNA, the CDR3 is TGTGCCAGCAGCTTAGACGGACTCTACAATGAGCAGTTCTTC.